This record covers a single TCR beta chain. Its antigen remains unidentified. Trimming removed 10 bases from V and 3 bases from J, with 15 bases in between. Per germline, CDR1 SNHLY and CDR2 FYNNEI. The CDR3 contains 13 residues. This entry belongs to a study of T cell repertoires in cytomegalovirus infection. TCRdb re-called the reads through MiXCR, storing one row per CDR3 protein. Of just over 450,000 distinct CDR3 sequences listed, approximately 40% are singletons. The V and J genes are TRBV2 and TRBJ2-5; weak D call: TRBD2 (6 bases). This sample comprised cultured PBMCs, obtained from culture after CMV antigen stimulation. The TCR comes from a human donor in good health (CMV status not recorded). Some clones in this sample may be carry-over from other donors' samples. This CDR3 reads CATEEGSEETQYF. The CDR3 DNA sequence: TGTGCCACCGAGGAGGGTTCGGAAGAGACCCAGTACTTC.